This TCR beta chain was profiled in a study of response to subunit inactivated influenza vaccine. This CDR3 is 13 amino acids long. The germline V and J ends were trimmed by 4 bases and 4 bases, with 11 bases remaining between them. In germline, CDR1 is SGHRS, CDR2 YFSETQ. MiXCR was run by TCRdb on the RT-PCR reads, yielding one entry per CDR3 protein. The data hold some 540,000 distinct CDR3 sequences, with roughly 23% observed a single time. The same data also went into a second study, on T cells expressing NK-cell markers. From that second work: TCR beta libraries carry UMIs added by 5'RACE template switching. Just one sequenced donor of eight was HCMV-seronegative, while seven were seropositive.

The source was CD4+ T cells sorted from PBMCs, collected 11 to 12 days after vaccination. The TCR was taken from a man aged 45-65 years who received an inactivated influenza vaccine. The J gene is TRBJ2-5, the V gene TRBV5-1; D perhaps matches TRBD1 (5 bases). The CDR3 DNA reads as TGCGCCAGCAGCCCCCCTAGGGGAGAGACCCAGTACTTC. This encodes CASSPPRGETQYF.